What follows are 9 T cell receptor beta chains derived from one specimen sequenced in a study of T cell changes during pregnancy in multiple sclerosis. Clones were read by immunoSEQ multiplex PCR, and TCRdb kept only the in-frame ones, dropping some. The data show approximately 48,000 clones, with 90% seen just once and 2.5% to 3.5% held by the top ten. Source: CD8+ T cells from peripheral blood mononuclear cells, taken before pregnancy. The source is a female donor with multiple sclerosis, enrolled in a pregnancy study.

V gene TRBV9 combines with J gene TRBJ2-1; D is possibly TRBD2 (7 bases). CDR1 and CDR2 from the germline V gene are SGDLS and YYNGEE. V lost 4 bases, J lost 6 bases, and 23 bases lay in between. The CDR3 has 17 residues. Written as DNA, the CDR3 is TGTGCCAGCAGCCCTCGAGGGGGGGGCACGTGGGGCAATGAGCAGTTCTTC. Its protein product is CASSPRGGGTWGNEQFF.

The genes are TRBV9 and TRBJ2-3; D remains unclear. Trimming left V 5 bases short and J 4 bases short, with 8 bases between. The CDR3 sequence is 12 residues long. From germline, CDR1 is SGDLS and CDR2 YYNGEE. Here the CDR3 reads CASSDSSDTQYF. The CDR3, as DNA: TGTGCCAGCAGTGATAGTTCAGATACGCAGTATTTT.

The V gene is TRBV27, the J gene TRBJ1-2; D gene unclear. Germline-derived CDR1 and CDR2 are MNHEY and SMNVEV (reference sequence). The V gene lost 5 bases and the J gene lost 7 bases, with 8 bases spanning the gap. The CDR3 has 11 amino acids. The CDR3 DNA is TGTGCCAGCAGTGCCGGGTTTGGCTACACCTTC. Translated: CASSAGFGYTF.

CDR3 in amino acids: CASSLNSYEQYF. The CDR3 region has the DNA TGTGCCAGCAGCCTAAACTCCTACGAGCAGTACTTC. The chain uses TRBV14 and TRBJ2-7, with unresolved D. V gave up 4 bases and J gave up 0 bases, with 4 bases separating them. From germline, CDR1 is SGHDN and CDR2 FVKESK. The CDR3 totals 12 residues.

V gene TRBV7-9 combines with J gene TRBJ2-7; D call uncertain. This CDR3 is 14 amino acids long. The ends were cut back, 2 bases at V and 4 bases at J, with 12 bases in the middle. Looked up from germline, CDR1 is SEHNR and CDR2 is FQNEAQ (reference sequence). CDR3 sequence (DNA): TGTGCCAGCAGCTTATTGTTAACAGATTACGAGCAGTACTTC. Protein: CASSLLLTDYEQYF.

This chain joins TRBV7-9 and TRBJ2-1; 7 nucleotides line up with TRBD2. J gave up 4 bases and V 11 bases, and 11 bases lay outside the gene matches. The germline gives CDR1 SEHNR, CDR2 FQNEAQ (reference sequence). The CDR3 has 14 amino acids. This CDR3 reads CAFSGGGEYNEQFF. The CDR3 nucleotides are TGTGCCTTTTCTGGCGGGGGAGAATACAATGAGCAGTTCTTC.

The gene calls are TRBV2 and TRBJ2-5; possible D gene TRBD1, 6 bases. This CDR3 contains 17 residues. Germline CDR1 reads SNHLY; CDR2 reads FYNNEI. Trimming stripped 0 bases from V and 0 bases from J, with 14 bases between. CDR3 nucleotide sequence: TGTGCCAGCAGTGAAGCGCTTCAGAGACAGGACCAAGAGACCCAGTACTTC. Translated, it gives CASSEALQRQDQETQYF.

The DNA for the CDR3 is TGCAGTGCTAGAGCCACTAGCGGGGTCTTCTTC. It translates to CSARATSGVFF. The chain couples TRBV20-1 to TRBJ2-1; 10 nucleotides align to TRBD2. CDR1 is DFQATT, CDR2 SNEGSKA, per germline (reference sequence). This CDR3 region has 11 residues. V gave up 1 base and J gave up 16 bases; unmatched junction bases: 4.

In this sample, this clone turned up a few times. The genes are TRBV6-1 and TRBJ2-2; 7 bases match TRBD2. The CDR3 spans 13 residues. From germline, CDR1 is MNHNS and CDR2 SASEGT. Unmatched junction bases numbered 7, after V lost 8 bases and J lost 7 bases. CDR3 in amino acids: CASQPGGIGELFF. The CDR3 coding sequence is TGTGCCAGCCAACCCGGGGGGATCGGGGAGCTGTTTTTT.